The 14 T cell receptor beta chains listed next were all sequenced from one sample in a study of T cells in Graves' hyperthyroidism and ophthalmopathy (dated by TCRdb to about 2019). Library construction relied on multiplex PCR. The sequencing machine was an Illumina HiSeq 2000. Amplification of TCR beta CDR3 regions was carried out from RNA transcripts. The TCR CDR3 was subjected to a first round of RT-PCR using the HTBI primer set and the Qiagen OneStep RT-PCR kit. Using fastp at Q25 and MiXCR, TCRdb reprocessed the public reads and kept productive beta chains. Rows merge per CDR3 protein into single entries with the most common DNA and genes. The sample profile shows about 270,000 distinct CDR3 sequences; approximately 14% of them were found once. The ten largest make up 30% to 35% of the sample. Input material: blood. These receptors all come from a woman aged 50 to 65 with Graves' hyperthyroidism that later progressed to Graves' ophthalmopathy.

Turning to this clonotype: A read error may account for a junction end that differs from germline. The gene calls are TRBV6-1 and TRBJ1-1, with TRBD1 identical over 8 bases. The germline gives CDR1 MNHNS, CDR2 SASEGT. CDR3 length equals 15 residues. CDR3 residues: CASSEGQQGETETFF. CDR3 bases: TGTGCCAGCAGTGAAGGACAACAGGGGGAGACTGAAACTTTCTTT.

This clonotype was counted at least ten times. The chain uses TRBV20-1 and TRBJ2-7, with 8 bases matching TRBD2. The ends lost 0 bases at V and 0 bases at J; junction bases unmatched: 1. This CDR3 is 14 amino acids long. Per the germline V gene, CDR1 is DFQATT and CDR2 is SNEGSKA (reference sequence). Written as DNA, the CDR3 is TGCAGTGCTAGAGAGACTAGCGTCTCCTACGAGCAGTACTTC. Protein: CSARETSVSYEQYF.

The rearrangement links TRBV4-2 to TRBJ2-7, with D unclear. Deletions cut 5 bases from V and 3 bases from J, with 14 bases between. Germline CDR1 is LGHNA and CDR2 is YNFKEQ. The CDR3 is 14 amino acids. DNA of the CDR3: TGTGCCAGCAGCGCCTACCCGGATGGCTACGAGCAGTACTTC. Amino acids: CASSAYPDGYEQYF.

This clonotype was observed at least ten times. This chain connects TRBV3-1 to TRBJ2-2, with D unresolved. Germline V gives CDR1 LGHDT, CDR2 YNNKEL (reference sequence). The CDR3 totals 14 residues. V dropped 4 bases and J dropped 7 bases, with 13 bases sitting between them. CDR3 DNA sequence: TGTGCCAGCAGCCCTCGAGATGGGATCGGGGAGCTGTTTTTT. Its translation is CASSPRDGIGELFF.

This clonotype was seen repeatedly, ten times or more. The CDR3 DNA reads TGTGCCACCAGTGATGGTGGACGGGGGGTCCATCAGCCCCAGCATTTT. It translates to CATSDGGRGVHQPQHF. The V gene is TRBV24-1, the J gene TRBJ1-5; weak D call: TRBD1 (5 bases). CDR1 and CDR2 from the germline V gene are KGHDR and SFDVKD. Trimming took off 3 bases at V and 5 bases at J, with 16 bases between the two ends. The CDR3 is 16 residues long.

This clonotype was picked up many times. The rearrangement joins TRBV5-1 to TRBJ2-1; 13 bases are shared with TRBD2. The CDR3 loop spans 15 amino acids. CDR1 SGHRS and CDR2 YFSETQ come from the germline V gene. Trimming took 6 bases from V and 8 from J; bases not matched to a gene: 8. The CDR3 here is CASTYGTSGTYEQFF. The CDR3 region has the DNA TGCGCCAGCACCTACGGGACTAGCGGGACTTATGAGCAGTTCTTC.

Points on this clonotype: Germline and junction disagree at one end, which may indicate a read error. The CDR3 coding sequence is TGTGCTAGCAGCGCCGGGACCCACCCTTACAATGAGCAGTTCTTC. Translated, it gives CASSAGTHPYNEQFF. This rearrangement joins TRBV7-7 to TRBJ2-1; D might be TRBD1 or TRBD2, each matching 5 bases. The CDR3 totals 15 residues. The V gene's germline CDR1 is SSHAT and CDR2 FNYEAQ (reference sequence). Based on the CDR3 plus reference TRBV7-7 and TRBJ2-1, the full variable domain is GAGVSQSPRYKVTKRGQDVTLRCDPISSHATLYWYQQALGQGPEFLTYFNYEAQPDKSGLPSDRFSAERPEGSISTLTIQRTEQRDSAMYRCASSAGTHPYNEQFFGPGTRLTVL.

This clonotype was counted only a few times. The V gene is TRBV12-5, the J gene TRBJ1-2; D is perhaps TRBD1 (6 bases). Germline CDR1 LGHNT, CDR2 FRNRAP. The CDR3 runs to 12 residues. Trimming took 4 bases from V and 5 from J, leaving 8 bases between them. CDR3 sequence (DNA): TGTGCTAGTGGTTGGGGGGCGTATGGCTACACCTTC. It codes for CASGWGAYGYTF. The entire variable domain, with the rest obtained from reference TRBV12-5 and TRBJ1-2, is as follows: DARVTQTPRHKVTEMGQEVTMRCQPILGHNTVFWYRQTMMQGLELLAYFRNRAPLDDSGMPKDRFSAEMPDATLATLKIQPSEPRDSAVYFCASGWGAYGYTFGSGTRLTVV.

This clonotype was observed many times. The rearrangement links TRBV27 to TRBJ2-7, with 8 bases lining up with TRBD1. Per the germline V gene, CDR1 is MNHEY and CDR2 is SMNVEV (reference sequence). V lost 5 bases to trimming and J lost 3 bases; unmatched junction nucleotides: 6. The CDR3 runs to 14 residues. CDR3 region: CASSPGQDFYEQYF. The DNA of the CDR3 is TGTGCCAGCAGTCCGGGACAGGATTTCTACGAGCAGTACTTC.

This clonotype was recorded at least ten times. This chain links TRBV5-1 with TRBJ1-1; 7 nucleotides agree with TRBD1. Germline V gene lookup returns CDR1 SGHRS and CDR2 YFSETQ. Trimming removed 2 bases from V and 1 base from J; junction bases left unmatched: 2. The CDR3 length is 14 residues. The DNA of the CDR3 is TGCGCCAGCAGCTTTCGACAGGGGAACACTGAAGCTTTCTTT. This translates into CASSFRQGNTEAFF.

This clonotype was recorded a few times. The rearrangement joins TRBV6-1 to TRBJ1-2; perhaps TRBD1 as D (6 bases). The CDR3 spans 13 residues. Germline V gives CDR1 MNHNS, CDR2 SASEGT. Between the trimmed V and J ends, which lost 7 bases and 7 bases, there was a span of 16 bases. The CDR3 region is CASTLRGAGGYTF. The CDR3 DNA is TGTGCCAGCACTCTAAGGGGGGCAGGTGGCTACACCTTC.

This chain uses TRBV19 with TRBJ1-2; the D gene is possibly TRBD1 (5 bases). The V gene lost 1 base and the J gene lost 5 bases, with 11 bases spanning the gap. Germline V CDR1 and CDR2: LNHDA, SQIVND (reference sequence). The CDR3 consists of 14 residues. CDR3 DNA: TGTGCCAGTAGTATAGGACAGTTTCCGTATGGCTACACCTTC. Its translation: CASSIGQFPYGYTF. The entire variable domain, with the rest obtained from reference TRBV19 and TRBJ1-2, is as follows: DGGITQSPKYLFRKEGQNVTLSCEQNLNHDAMYWYRQDPGQGLRLIYYSQIVNDFQKGDIAEGYSVSREKKESFPLTVTSAQKNPTAFYLCASSIGQFPYGYTFGSGTRLTVV.

CDR3 coding DNA: TGCGCCAGCAGCCGAGAGTCCGGGACTAGCGGGAGGACAGATACGCAGTATTTT. This translates into CASSRESGTSGRTDTQYF. This chain uses TRBV4-3 with TRBJ2-3, with 15 positions matching TRBD2. Germline V gene data show CDR1 as LGHNA and CDR2 as YSLEER. The V segment lost 4 bases and the J segment 3 bases; nucleotides outside the gene matches: 8. This CDR3 has 18 residues.

The CDR3 spells CASSTGQSNYEQYF. The CDR3 DNA reads TGTGCCAGCAGTACGGGGCAGAGTAACTACGAGCAGTACTTC. The chain couples TRBV9 to TRBJ2-7, with D perhaps TRBD1 or TRBD2 (5 bases each). This CDR3 is built from 14 residues. The V gene's germline CDR1 is SGDLS and CDR2 YYNGEE. V lost 5 bases, J lost 3 bases, and 15 bases lay in between.